The clone carrying this TCR beta chain was counted only a few times. Its antigen is not known. The data are from a study of T cells after yellow fever vaccination. As for the study in general: When fractions had low cell numbers, they were prepared with SMART-Seq v4 Ultra Low Input. Study-level findings and limits: Detected again after the booster were most primary-vaccination clones, at 95% to 97% CD4 and 88% CD8.

V was cut by 5 bases and J by 4 bases, with 12 bases left in between. The CDR3 extends over 14 amino acids. Germline V gene lookup returns CDR1 SEHNR and CDR2 FQNEAQ (reference sequence). TCRdb independently ran MiXCR on the 5' RACE reads; one entry per CDR3 protein. In the table there are more than 250,000 distinct CDR3 sequences, around 7.3% of which are singletons. Sequencing was performed on PBMCs, taken approximately 47 days after the first yellow fever vaccination. The chain links TRBV7-9 to TRBJ2-4; TRBD1 might be the D (6 bases). The TCR originated in a man between 18 and 29 years old who received the YFV17D yellow fever vaccine. The CDR3 nucleotides are TGTGCCAGCAGCGACGACGACAGGAAAAACATTCAGTACTTC. It yields the protein CASSDDDRKNIQYF. Full variable domain (outside the CDR3, taken from reference TRBV7-9 and TRBJ2-4): DTGVSQNPRHKITKRGQNVTFRCDPISEHNRLYWYRQTLGQGPEFLTYFQNEAQLEKSRLLSDRFSAERPKGSFSTLEIQRTEQGDSAMYLCASSDDDRKNIQYFGAGTRLSVL.